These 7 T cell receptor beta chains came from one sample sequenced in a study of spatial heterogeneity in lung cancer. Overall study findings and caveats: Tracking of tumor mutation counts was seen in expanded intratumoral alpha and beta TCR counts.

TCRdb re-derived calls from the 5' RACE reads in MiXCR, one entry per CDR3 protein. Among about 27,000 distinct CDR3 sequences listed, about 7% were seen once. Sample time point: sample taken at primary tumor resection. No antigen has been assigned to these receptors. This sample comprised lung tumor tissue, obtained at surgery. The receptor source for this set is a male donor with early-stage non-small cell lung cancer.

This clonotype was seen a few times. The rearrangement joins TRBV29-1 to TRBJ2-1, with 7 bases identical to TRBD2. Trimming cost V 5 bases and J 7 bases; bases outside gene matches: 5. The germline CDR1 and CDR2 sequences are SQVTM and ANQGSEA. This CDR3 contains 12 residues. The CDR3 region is CSVPGGGNEQFF. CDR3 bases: TGCAGCGTTCCGGGAGGAGGGAATGAGCAGTTCTTC.

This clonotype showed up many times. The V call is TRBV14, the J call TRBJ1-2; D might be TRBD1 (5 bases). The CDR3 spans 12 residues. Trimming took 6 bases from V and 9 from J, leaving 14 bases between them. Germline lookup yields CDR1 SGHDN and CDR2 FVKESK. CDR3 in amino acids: CASSPPGPSYTF. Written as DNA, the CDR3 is TGTGCCAGCAGTCCACCGGGACCCAGCTACACCTTC.

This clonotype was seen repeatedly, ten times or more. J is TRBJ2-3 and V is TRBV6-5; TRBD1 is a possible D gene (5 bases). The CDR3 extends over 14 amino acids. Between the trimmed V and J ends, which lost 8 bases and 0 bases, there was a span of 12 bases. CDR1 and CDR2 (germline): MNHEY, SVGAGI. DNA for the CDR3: TGTGCCAGCGGGGCCGCTTCTAGCACAGATACGCAGTATTTT. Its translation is CASGAASSTDTQYF.

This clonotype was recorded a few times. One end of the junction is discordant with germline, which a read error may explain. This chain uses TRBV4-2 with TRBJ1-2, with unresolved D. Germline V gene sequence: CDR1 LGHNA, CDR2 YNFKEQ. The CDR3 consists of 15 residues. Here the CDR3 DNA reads TGTGCCAGCAGCCAAGAAGGCACACCCGGGGAGGGCTGCACCTTC. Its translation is CASSQEGTPGEGCTF.

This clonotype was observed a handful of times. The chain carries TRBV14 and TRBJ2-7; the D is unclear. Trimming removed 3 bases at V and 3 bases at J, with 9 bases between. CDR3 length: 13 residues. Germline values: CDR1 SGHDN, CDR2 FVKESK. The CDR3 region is CASSHRYLYEQYF. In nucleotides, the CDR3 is TGTGCCAGCAGCCATCGCTATCTCTACGAGCAGTACTTC.

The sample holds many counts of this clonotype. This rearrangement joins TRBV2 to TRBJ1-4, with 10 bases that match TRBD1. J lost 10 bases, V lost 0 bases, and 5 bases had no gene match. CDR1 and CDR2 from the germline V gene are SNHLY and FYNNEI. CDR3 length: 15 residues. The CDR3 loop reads CASSEAGTGDGKLFF. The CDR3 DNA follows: TGTGCCAGCAGTGAAGCGGGGACAGGGGATGGAAAACTGTTTTTT.

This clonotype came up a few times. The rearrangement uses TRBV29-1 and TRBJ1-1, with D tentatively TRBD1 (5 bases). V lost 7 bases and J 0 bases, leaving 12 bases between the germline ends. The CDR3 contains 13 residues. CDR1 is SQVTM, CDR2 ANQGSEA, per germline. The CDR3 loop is CSAVWGLNTEAFF. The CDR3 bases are TGCAGCGCCGTTTGGGGCCTGAACACTGAAGCTTTCTTT.